The 11 T cell receptor beta chains listed next were all sequenced from one sample in a study of T-cell reconstitution after alpha-beta-depleted transplantation in children. Preparing the TCRbeta library involved the use of unique molecular identifiers. TCRdb reprocessed the PCR reads via MiXCR and lists one record per CDR3 protein. Of 670,000 or so distinct CDR3 sequences in the sample, around 13% were seen once. Sequencing was performed on PBMCs, taken before TCRalphabeta/CD19-depleted stem cell transplant. These receptors all come from a girl aged 2 to 10 with congenital amegakaryocytic thrombocytopenia, due to receive a stem cell transplant.

A word on this clonotype: A much larger clone is a single base away; this may be a read error. In DNA, the CDR3 is TGCTGTGCTAGTGTGGCAGGGCGGTTACCCTACAATGAGCAGTTCTTC. Its translation: CCASVAGRLPYNEQFF. V gene TRBV20-1 combines with J gene TRBJ2-1; D is perhaps TRBD1 (5 bases). The CDR3 has 16 amino acids. From germline, CDR1 is DFQATT and CDR2 SNEGSKA (reference sequence).

The genes are TRBV12-3 or TRBV12-4 and TRBJ2-3; no clear D. The CDR3 runs to 14 residues. V lost 8 bases to trimming and J lost 5 bases, with 17 bases between them. The CDR3 loop reads CASSSWAKKDTQYF. The CDR3 DNA reads TGTGCCAGCTCTTCTTGGGCGAAAAAAGATACGCAGTATTTT.

The chain links TRBV5-5 to TRBJ2-1, with TRBD2 matching 8 bases. V lost 4 bases and J lost 6; bases outside the gene matches: 12. Germline CDR1 reads SGHKS; CDR2 reads YYEKEE (reference sequence). The CDR3 extends over 16 amino acids. CDR3 in amino acids: CASSPLAGHTLNEQFF. DNA of the CDR3: TGTGCCAGCAGCCCCTTAGCGGGACACACCCTCAATGAGCAGTTCTTC.

This clonotype was counted a few times. The chain couples TRBV7-2 to TRBJ2-3, with 7 bases fitting TRBD2. The CDR3 is 14 amino acids. Trimming cost V 4 bases and J 5 bases; bases outside gene matches: 6. CDR1 SGHTA and CDR2 FQGNSA come from the germline V gene. For the CDR3, the DNA is TGTGCCAGCAGCTGGGGGGGGGTAAGAGATACGCAGTATTTT. This codes for CASSWGGVRDTQYF.

The sample holds many counts of this clonotype. V usage is TRBV24-1 and J usage is TRBJ2-1; D unresolved. The germline gives CDR1 KGHDR, CDR2 SFDVKD. The V end lost 3 bases, the J end lost 8 bases, and 10 bases lay between the germline ends. This CDR3 comprises 13 residues. CDR3 coding DNA: TGTGCCACCAGTGATCCTCCCCTAGATGAGCAGTTCTTC. It specifies CATSDPPLDEQFF.

A few counts support this clonotype. This sequence joins TRBV5-1 and TRBJ1-1; D possibly corresponds to TRBD1 (5 bases). Germline V gene sequence: CDR1 SGHRS, CDR2 YFSETQ. The V and J ends lost 4 bases and 7 bases respectively, with 17 bases between them. The length of the CDR3 is 14 residues. The DNA for the CDR3 is TGCGCCAGCAGCGAATGGTCCGGTAGGGGTGAAGCTTTCTTT. Translation gives CASSEWSGRGEAFF.

In this sample, this clonotype turned up a few times. The chain employs TRBV11-2 and TRBJ2-3; D is unresolved. Trimming removed 3 bases from V and 6 bases from J, with 13 bases in between. The germline V gene has CDR1 SGHAT and CDR2 FQNNGV. CDR3 length: 14 residues. As DNA, the CDR3 is TGTGCCAGCAGCTTGGAAATTCAATGGGATACGCAGTATTTT. Translating gives CASSLEIQWDTQYF.

This clonotype has at least ten counts. This chain joins TRBV10-3 and TRBJ2-4; a weak D match, TRBD2 (5 bases). V was pared by 0 bases and J by 1 base, with 7 bases between. Germline V CDR1 and CDR2: ENHRY, SYGVKD. This CDR3 is built from 15 residues. The CDR3 region is CAISESPGAKNIQYF. CDR3 nucleotides: TGTGCCATCAGTGAGTCCCCGGGGGCCAAAAACATTCAGTACTTC.

Only a few counts were recorded for this clonotype. As DNA, the CDR3 is TGTGCCACCACCCGTAGCGGGAGGGCCCACGAGCAGTACTTC. This gives the protein CATTRSGRAHEQYF. V gene TRBV12-3 or TRBV12-4 combines with J gene TRBJ2-7; TRBD2 matches at 11 bases. J lost 5 bases, V lost 10 bases, and 10 bases had no gene match. The CDR3 extends over 14 amino acids.

DNA of the CDR3: TGCAGTGCTAGTGGGGGGTATTATCAGCCCCAGCATTTT. Protein sequence: CSASGGYYQPQHF. The chain carries TRBV20-1 and TRBJ1-5; the D gene is possibly TRBD1 (5 bases). The germline V gene has CDR1 DFQATT and CDR2 SNEGSKA (reference sequence). CDR3 length: 13 residues. V was pared by 3 bases and J by 5 bases, with 11 bases between.

This clonotype occurred many times. The V and J genes are TRBV20-1 and TRBJ2-1; possible D gene TRBD2, 5 bases. CDR1 is DFQATT and CDR2 is SNEGSKA in the germline V gene (reference sequence). V lost 4 bases, J lost 0 bases, and 10 bases lay in between. This CDR3 has 14 amino acids. The CDR3 loop is CSAKDLHSYNEQFF. The CDR3 bases are TGCAGTGCTAAGGACTTACACTCCTACAATGAGCAGTTCTTC.